The entry below describes one T cell receptor beta chain. The antigen is not known. These data originate in a study of PD-1 blockade in classical Hodgkin lymphoma. Across the whole study: Each patient was given nivolumab 3 mg/kg through a vein every 2 weeks.

All patients experienced relapse after autologous stem cell transplantation, and brentuximab vedotin exposure was variable. Notes on the study in general: Researchers reported that CD4+ TCR diversity, though not CD8+, rose significantly by C4D1.

Germline-derived CDR1 and CDR2 are SGDLS and YYNGEE. There are 12 residues in the CDR3. Produced via immunoSEQ multiplex PCR; TCRdb's table is partial and in-frame only. This table has over 6,000 clones, approximately 79% appearing once. The sample in question was peripheral blood mononuclear cells (PBMCs), obtained at baseline. This TCR derives from a human donor with classical Hodgkin lymphoma. The V gene is TRBV9, the J gene TRBJ2-5; D is uncertain. The DNA end is more similar to TRBJ2-7, so the J call may be wrong. DNA for the CDR3: TGTGCCAGCAGCTCTTCCCCCTACGAGCAGTACTTC. As protein: CASSSSPYEQYF.